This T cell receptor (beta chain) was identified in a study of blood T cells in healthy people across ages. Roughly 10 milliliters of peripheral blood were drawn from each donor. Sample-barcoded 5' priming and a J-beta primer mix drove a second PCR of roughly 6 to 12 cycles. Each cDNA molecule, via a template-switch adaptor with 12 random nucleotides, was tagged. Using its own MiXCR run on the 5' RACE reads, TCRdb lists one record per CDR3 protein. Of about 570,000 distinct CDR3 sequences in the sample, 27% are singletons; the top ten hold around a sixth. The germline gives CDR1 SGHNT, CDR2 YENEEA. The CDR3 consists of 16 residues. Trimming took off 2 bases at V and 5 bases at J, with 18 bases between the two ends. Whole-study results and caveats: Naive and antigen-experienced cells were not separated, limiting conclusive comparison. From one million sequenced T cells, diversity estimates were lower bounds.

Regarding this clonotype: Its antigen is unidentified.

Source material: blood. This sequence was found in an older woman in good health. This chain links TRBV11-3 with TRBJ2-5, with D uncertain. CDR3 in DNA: TGTGCCAGCAGCTTATCTTTCCTGGATCTTCAGGAGACCCAGTACTTC. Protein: CASSLSFLDLQETQYF.